One T cell receptor (beta chain) is described in this entry. The term stable hyperthyroidism indicated an absence of ophthalmopathy within 18 months of follow-up. The sample originates from a study of Graves' ophthalmopathy and Graves' hyperthyroidism. RNA served as the template for amplifying TCR beta CDR3 regions. The authors performed first-round RT-PCR with HTBI primers and then a second-round multiplex PCR. TCRdb recomputed calls from the multiplex PCR reads with MiXCR, one row per CDR3 protein. There are 400,000 to 450,000 distinct CDR3 sequences in the sample; more than 20% occur only once, and roughly 3% lies in the top ten. This clonotype was sampled from a woman between 18 and 29 years old with stable Graves' hyperthyroidism. Material: peripheral blood.

DNA for the CDR3: TGCAGTGCTAGGGGGCAGACGAGCTCCTACGAGCAGTACTTC. Its translation: CSARGQTSSYEQYF. This chain links TRBV20-1 with TRBJ2-7; D is perhaps TRBD1 (5 bases). Germline CDR1 DFQATT, CDR2 SNEGSKA (reference sequence). The CDR3 contains 14 residues. The V gene lost 3 bases and the J gene lost 0 bases, with 12 bases spanning the gap.